Shown below are 13 T cell receptor beta chains from a single sample sequenced in a study of blood T cell repertoires in COVID-19. TCRdb's table, derived via immunoSEQ multiplex PCR, lists solely in-frame clones and lacks some. The data show approximately 230,000 clones, approximately 89% seen once. The material sequenced was peripheral blood. The receptor source for this set is a woman in her twenties or thirties with COVID-19, enrolled during active disease.

This clone showed up just once. The chain employs TRBV11-3 and TRBJ1-6, with 8 nucleotides matching TRBD1. CDR1 and CDR2 from the germline V gene are SGHNT and YENEEA. The trim removed 0 bases at V and 0 bases at J, leaving 4 bases unmatched. CDR3 size: 18 residues. The CDR3 DNA follows: TGTGCCAGCAGCTTAGACAGGGGGCTCCCCTCCTATAATTCACCCCTCCACTTT. This translates into CASSLDRGLPSYNSPLHF.

The rearrangement links TRBV19 to TRBJ2-7, with TRBD1 matching over 10 bases. The V and J ends lost 8 bases and 3 bases, in that order; junction bases with no gene match: 4. Germline loops: CDR1 LNHDA, CDR2 SQIVND (reference sequence). This CDR3 contains 13 residues. The CDR3 loop is CASGGQGDYEQYF. The CDR3 DNA is TGTGCCAGTGGAGGACAGGGGGACTACGAGCAGTACTTC.

The rearrangement links TRBV13 to TRBJ2-5, with 7 nucleotides matching TRBD2. Germline CDR1 PRHDT, CDR2 FYEKMQ (reference sequence). After removal of 3 bases from V and 3 bases from J, the junction contained 10 bases not matched to a gene. The CDR3 has 16 residues. For the CDR3, the DNA is TGTGCCAGCAGCTTCGTAGGGGAGGGTTTGAAAGAGACCCAGTACTTC. The encoded protein is CASSFVGEGLKETQYF.

This chain links TRBV5-1 with TRBJ2-7, with TRBD1 matching over 7 bases. The CDR3 covers 15 residues. V shed 0 bases and J 0 bases; nucleotides not matched to a gene: 3. Germline values: CDR1 SGHRS, CDR2 YFSETQ. CDR3 sequence (DNA): TGCGCCAGCAGCTTGGGTCAGGGGGACTCCTACGAGCAGTACGTC. Translated, it gives CASSLGQGDSYEQYV.

This sequence joins TRBV27 and TRBJ1-1; no reliable D call. This CDR3 has 12 amino acids. V lost 5 bases and J 5 bases, leaving 9 bases between the germline ends. In germline, CDR1 is MNHEY, CDR2 SMNVEV (reference sequence). CDR3 bases: TGTGCCAGCAGTGGATCGGGGACTGAAGCTTTCTTT. Translated: CASSGSGTEAFF.

This sequence joins TRBV2 and TRBJ1-1; TRBD1 might be the D (5 bases). V shed 6 bases and J shed 4 bases, with 15 bases lying between them. Germline V gene data show CDR1 as SNHLY and CDR2 as FYNNEI. This CDR3 comprises 14 residues. The DNA for the CDR3 is TGTGCCAGCAGGGGGCGGTTCGGTCCCACTGAAGCTTTCTTT. It is translated as CASRGRFGPTEAFF.

The rearrangement uses TRBV28 and TRBJ1-2, with TRBD1 as a possible D gene (5 bases). The germline V gene encodes CDR1 MDHEN and CDR2 SYDVKM. There are 12 residues in the CDR3. The V and J ends lost 5 bases and 6 bases respectively, with 10 bases between them. The CDR3 DNA sequence: TGTGCCAGCAGTGGACAAGTGGATGGCTACACCTTC. Its protein product is CASSGQVDGYTF.

The V gene is TRBV2, the J gene TRBJ2-1; 8 bases match TRBD2. From germline, CDR1 is SNHLY and CDR2 FYNNEI. Trimming took 6 bases from V and 2 from J; bases not matched to a gene: 6. The CDR3 is 15 amino acids. The CDR3 sequence: CASRGSGRTYNEQFF. The CDR3 DNA is TGTGCCAGCAGGGGGAGCGGGAGAACCTACAATGAGCAGTTCTTC.

The rearrangement joins TRBV3-1 (or the pseudogene TRBV3-2) to TRBJ2-7; TRBD2 might be the D (6 bases). The CDR3 covers 16 residues. CDR1 is LGHDT, CDR2 YNNKEL, per germline (reference sequence). The ends were cut back, 1 base at V and 2 bases at J, with 15 bases in the middle. This CDR3 reads CASSQGKVSGTYEQYV. CDR3 nucleotides: TGTGCCAGCAGCCAAGGAAAGGTTAGCGGAACCTACGAGCAGTACGTC.

The chain recombines TRBV13 with TRBJ2-7, with TRBD2 matching over 15 bases. Germline loops: CDR1 PRHDT, CDR2 FYEKMQ (reference sequence). J gave up 6 bases and V 5 bases, and 5 bases lay outside the gene matches. The CDR3 extends over 15 amino acids. The CDR3 coding sequence is TGTGCCAGCAGCCTGGGACTAGCGGGGGGTGGCGAGCAGTACTTC. Translating it yields CASSLGLAGGGEQYF.

The chain couples TRBV4-3 to TRBJ1-4; 10 nucleotides align to TRBD1. CDR3 length: 17 residues. Germline values: CDR1 LGHNA, CDR2 YSLEER. Unmatched junction bases numbered 13, after V lost 4 bases and J lost 8 bases. This CDR3 is CASSRMGLGQGKEKLFF. The CDR3 DNA reads TGCGCCAGCAGCCGAATGGGTCTGGGACAGGGGAAAGAAAAACTGTTTTTT.

The CDR3 DNA follows: TGTGCCAGCAGCGTAGGTAGCGGGGGCACAGATACGCAGTATTTT. Its translation: CASSVGSGGTDTQYF. The J gene is TRBJ2-3, the V gene TRBV9, with TRBD2 matching over 8 bases. The CDR3 extends over 15 amino acids. J lost 1 base, V lost 0 bases, and 1 base had no gene match. Germline V gene sequence: CDR1 SGDLS, CDR2 YYNGEE.

The chain couples TRBV28 to TRBJ1-1; 9 positions agree with TRBD1. This CDR3 region has 15 residues. V shed 2 bases and J 4 bases; nucleotides not matched to a gene: 5. The germline CDR1 and CDR2 sequences are MDHEN and SYDVKM. The DNA of the CDR3 is TGTGCCAGCAGTTTACCTGGACAGGGGCTCACTGAAGCTTTCTTT. Its protein product is CASSLPGQGLTEAFF.